Given below is one T cell receptor beta chain in context. What it binds is not known. The germline CDR1 and CDR2 sequences are LNHDA and SQIVND (reference sequence). The CDR3 covers 14 residues. The germline V and J ends were trimmed by 1 base and 5 bases, with 12 bases remaining between them. This specimen comes from a study of T cell responses to AZD1222 COVID-19 vaccine. The assay was immunoSEQ multiplex PCR, and TCRdb's table has in-frame clones only and misses some. This table has some 130,000 clones, about nine tenths appearing once. Study conclusions and caveats: Dominant at 160-218 and 743-854, vaccine-associated CD4 TCRs also spanned spike. The donor group comprised mostly white British people and more females; the analysis possibly underestimated clonal diversity. Baseline seropositivity occurred in only a handful of AZD1222 recipients. Sampling captured repertoires only after the peak T cell response.

The clonotype originates from an adult in good health. The sample was peripheral blood, taken on day 0 of AZD1222 vaccination. This chain uses TRBV19 with TRBJ2-7, with D perhaps assigned TRBD1 or TRBD2 (5 bases each). CDR3 sequence: CASSIVAGTHEQYF. DNA for the CDR3: TGTGCCAGTAGTATAGTCGCAGGGACCCACGAGCAGTACTTC.